The rows below give T cell receptor beta chains drawn from one sample of a study of OX40 agonist ivuxolimab in advanced cancers. Sequencing was performed with immunoSEQ multiplex PCR; in TCRdb, only in-frame clones are kept and a portion is missing. The data contain 96,000 or so clones, roughly four fifths of them seen just once; the ten biggest clones take up roughly 5.8%. The sequencing here drew on CD4+ or CD8+ T cells sorted from blood, taken in a trial of the OX40 agonist ivuxolimab. These receptor sequences come from an adult with an advanced solid tumor such as melanoma, head and neck, liver or kidney cancer. Both conserved end residues are part of each CDR3. Fields, in order: V gene, J gene, CDR3 length, clone size, D gene, CDR3 protein, CDR3 DNA. D genes are given only for firm matches. The size of a clone is reported for some rows only, either as once, few or many, or as a class for expanded clones.

TRBV18	TRBJ2-2	14	once	NA	CASSRGVGTGELFF	TGTGCCAGCTCACGAGGGGTCGGCACCGGGGAGCTGTTTTTT
TRBV23-1	TRBJ1-4	13	NA	NA	CASSQSRRDGPVF	TGCGCCAGCAGTCAATCGAGACGGGACGGCCCTGTTTTT
TRBV5-1	TRBJ1-2	13	once	NA	CASSPWTYYGYTF	TGCGCCAGCAGCCCCTGGACCTACTATGGCTACACCTTC
TRBV10-3	TRBJ1-6	14	NA	NA	CAISPGNSNSPLHF	TGTGCCATCAGTCCCGGGAACTCTAATTCACCCCTCCACTTT
TRBV5-8	TRBJ1-5	14	NA	TRBD1	CASSLIQGGQPQHF	TGTGCCAGCAGCTTGATTCAGGGGGGCCAGCCCCAGCATTTT
TRBV30	TRBJ1-1	14	NA	NA	CAWRYLRGGTEAFF	TGTGCCTGGAGGTATCTGAGGGGTGGTACTGAAGCTTTCTTT
TRBV6-5	TRBJ1-2	16	NA	TRBD1	CASSYSVTGGSYGYTF	TGTGCCAGCAGTTACTCGGTAACAGGGGGCTCCTATGGCTACACCTTC
TRBV10-2	TRBJ2-7	14	NA	TRBD2	CASYDSGLPYEQYF	TGCGCCAGCTATGATAGCGGGCTGCCCTACGAGCAGTACTTC
TRBV5-1	TRBJ2-2	12	NA	NA	CASSSPSGELFF	TGCGCCAGCAGCTCCCCCTCTGGGGAGCTGTTTTTT
TRBV6-6	TRBJ1-4	15	NA	NA	CASSNSWTANEKLFF	TGTGCCAGCAGTAACTCGTGGACAGCGAATGAAAAACTGTTTTTT
TRBV9	TRBJ2-3	13	NA	NA	CASSVRLGDTQYF	TGTGCCAGCAGCGTACGGCTCGGAGATACGCAGTATTTT
TRBV6-1	TRBJ1-5	15	NA	NA	CASSEAGESNQPQHF	TGTGCCAGCAGTGAAGCTGGAGAGAGCAATCAGCCCCAGCATTTT
TRBV27	TRBJ1-1	14	NA	NA	CASSLVRGNTEAFF	TGTGCCAGCAGTTTAGTCCGCGGGAACACTGAAGCTTTCTTT
TRBV5-4	TRBJ2-4	16	NA	TRBD1	CASSPGQGAAKNIQYF	TGTGCCAGCAGCCCAGGACAGGGGGCTGCCAAAAACATTCAGTACTTC